This TCR beta chain was recorded in a study of a mutant IDH1 vaccine in newly diagnosed glioma. Whole-study context: The first vaccination came 4-6 weeks after radiotherapy alone, or with temozolomide cycles.

The time point denotes: week 5, during vaccination. Mutant IDH1 20-mer peptide, at 300 ug, made up each vaccine dose, with topical imiquimod. In germline, CDR1 is GTSNPN, CDR2 SVGIG (reference sequence). Trimming cost V 0 bases and J 1 base, with 7 bases left between them. This CDR3 comprises 14 residues. Concerning this clone itself: Its antigen is still unknown.

This table comes from immunoSEQ multiplex PCR, and its TCRdb copy is limited to in-frame clones, with some not included. This sample has approximately 26,000 clones, with about 89% found just once. Specimen: PBMCs, collected from a glioma patient whose treatment included an IDH1 peptide vaccine. The rearrangement links TRBV30 to TRBJ1-5; D not resolved. The source is a man younger than 35 with glioma. The CDR3 sequence is CAWSVEWSNQPQHF. The CDR3 bases are TGTGCCTGGAGTGTCGAGTGGAGCAATCAGCCCCAGCATTTT.